This T cell receptor beta chain was recovered during a study of shared clonotypes between healthy human individuals. V lost 8 bases to trimming and J lost 2 bases, with 13 bases between them. CDR1 MNHNS and CDR2 SASEGT come from the germline V gene. The CDR3 loop spans 14 amino acids. This table comes from immunoSEQ multiplex PCR, and its TCRdb copy is limited to in-frame clones, with some not included. The table records over a million clones, under 80% of them present only once. This rearrangement joins TRBV6-1 to TRBJ1-5; tentative D call: TRBD1 (5 bases). The sequence came from a man aged 18-30 years in good health. Material for sequencing was memory CD4+ T cells sorted from blood. Subset described: CD45RA-negative fraction. The CDR3 protein is CASRGQGGNQPQHF. Written as DNA, the CDR3 is TGTGCCAGCCGGGGCCAGGGCGGCAATCAGCCCCAGCATTTT.